This T cell receptor (beta chain) came from a study of shared clonotypes between healthy human individuals. V was shortened by 3 bases and J by 5 bases, with 4 bases between the two germline ends. Germline V gene lookup returns CDR1 MNHEY and CDR2 SMNVEV (reference sequence). The CDR3 is 12 residues long. Generated by immunoSEQ multiplex PCR, the TCRdb table keeps only in-frame clones and is missing some. This sample has over 1.5 million clones; approximately 98% occur once, and the top ten carry roughly 0.4%. The receptor was isolated from a young man in good health. The rearrangement joins TRBV27 to TRBJ2-2, with D uncertain. Sequencing was performed on naive CD4+ T cells sorted from blood. Subset of the sample: CD45RA+ positively selected. The chain's CDR3 is CASSFLTGELFF. The CDR3 DNA follows: TGTGCCAGCAGTTTTTTGACCGGGGAGCTGTTTTTT.